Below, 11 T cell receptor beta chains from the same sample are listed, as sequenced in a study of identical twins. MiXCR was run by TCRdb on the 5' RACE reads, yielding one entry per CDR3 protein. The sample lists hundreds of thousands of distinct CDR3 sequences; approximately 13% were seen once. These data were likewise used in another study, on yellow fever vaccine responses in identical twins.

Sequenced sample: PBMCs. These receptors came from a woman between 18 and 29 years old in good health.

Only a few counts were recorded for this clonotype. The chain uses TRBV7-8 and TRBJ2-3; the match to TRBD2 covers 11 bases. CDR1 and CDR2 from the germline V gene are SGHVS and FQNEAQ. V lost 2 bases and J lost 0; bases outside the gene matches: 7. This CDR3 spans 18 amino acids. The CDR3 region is CASSLRAPSGGSTDTQYF. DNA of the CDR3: TGTGCCAGCAGCTTAAGGGCCCCTAGCGGGGGGAGCACAGATACGCAGTATTTT. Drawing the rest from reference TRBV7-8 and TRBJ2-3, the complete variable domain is GAGVSQSPRYKVAKRGQDVALRCDPISGHVSLFWYQQALGQGPEFLTYFQNEAQLDKSGLPSDRFFAERPEGSVSTLKIQRTQQEDSAVYLCASSLRAPSGGSTDTQYFGPGTRLTVL.

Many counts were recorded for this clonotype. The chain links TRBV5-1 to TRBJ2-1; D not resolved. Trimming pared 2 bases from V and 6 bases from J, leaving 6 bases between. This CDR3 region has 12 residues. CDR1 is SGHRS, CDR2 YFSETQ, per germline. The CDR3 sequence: CASSFSTNEQFF. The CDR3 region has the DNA TGCGCCAGCAGCTTCTCAACCAATGAGCAGTTCTTC.

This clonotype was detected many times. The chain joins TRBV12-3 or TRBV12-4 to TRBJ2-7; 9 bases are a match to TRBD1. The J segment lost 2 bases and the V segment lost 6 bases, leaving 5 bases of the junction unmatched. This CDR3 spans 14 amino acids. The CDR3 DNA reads TGTGCCAGCAGCCGACAGGGGGGGCCCTACGAGCAGTACTTC. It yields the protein CASSRQGGPYEQYF.

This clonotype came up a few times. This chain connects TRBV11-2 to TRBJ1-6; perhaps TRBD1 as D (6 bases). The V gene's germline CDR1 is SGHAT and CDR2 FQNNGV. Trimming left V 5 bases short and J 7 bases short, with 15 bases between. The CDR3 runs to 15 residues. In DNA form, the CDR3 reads TGTGCCAGCAGCCGATTCGGGCAGGGGAATTCACCCCTCCACTTT. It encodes CASSRFGQGNSPLHF.

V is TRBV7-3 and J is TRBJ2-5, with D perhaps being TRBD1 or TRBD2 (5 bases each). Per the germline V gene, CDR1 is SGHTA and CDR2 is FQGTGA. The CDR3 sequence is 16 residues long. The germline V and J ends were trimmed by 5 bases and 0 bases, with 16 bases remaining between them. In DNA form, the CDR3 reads TGTGCCAGCAGCCCCCGGGGTGGGGCGGACCAAGAGACCCAGTACTTC. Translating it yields CASSPRGGADQETQYF. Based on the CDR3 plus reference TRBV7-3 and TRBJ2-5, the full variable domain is GAGVSQTPSNKVTEKGKYVELRCDPISGHTALYWYRQSLGQGPEFLIYFQGTGAADDSGLPNDRFFAVRPEGSVSTLKIQRTERGDSAVYLCASSPRGGADQETQYFGPGTRLLVL.

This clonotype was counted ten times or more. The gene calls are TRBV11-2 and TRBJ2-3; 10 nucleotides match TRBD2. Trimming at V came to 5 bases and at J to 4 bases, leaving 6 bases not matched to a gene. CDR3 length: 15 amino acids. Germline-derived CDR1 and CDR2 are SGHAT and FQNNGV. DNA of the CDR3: TGTGCCAGCAGCCCCCTAGCGGGAGATCCAGATACGCAGTATTTT. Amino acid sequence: CASSPLAGDPDTQYF. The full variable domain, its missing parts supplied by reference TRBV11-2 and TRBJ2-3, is EAGVAQSPRYKIIEKRQSVAFWCNPISGHATLYWYQQILGQGPKLLIQFQNNGVVDDSQLPKDRFSAERLKGVDSTLKIQPAKLEDSAVYLCASSPLAGDPDTQYFGPGTRLTVL.

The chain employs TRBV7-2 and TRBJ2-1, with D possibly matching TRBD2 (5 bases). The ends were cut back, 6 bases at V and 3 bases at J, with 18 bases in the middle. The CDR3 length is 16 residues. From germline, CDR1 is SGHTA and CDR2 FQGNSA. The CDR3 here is CASSPLWRGSYNEQFF. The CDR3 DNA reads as TGTGCCAGCAGTCCGCTCTGGCGAGGGAGCTACAATGAGCAGTTCTTC.

This chain's CDR3 is CASSPGQGKYNEQFF. CDR3 sequence (DNA): TGTGCCAGCTCACCCGGACAGGGGAAGTACAATGAGCAGTTCTTC. The rearrangement joins TRBV18 to TRBJ2-1; 9 bases map to TRBD1. V was pared by 3 bases and J by 4 bases, with 4 bases of the junction left unmatched. Germline V gene lookup returns CDR1 KGHSH and CDR2 LQKENI. The CDR3 covers 15 residues.

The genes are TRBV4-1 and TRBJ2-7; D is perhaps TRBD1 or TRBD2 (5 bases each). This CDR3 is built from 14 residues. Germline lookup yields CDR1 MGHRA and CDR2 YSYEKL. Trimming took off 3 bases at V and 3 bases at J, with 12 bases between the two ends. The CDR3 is CASSQGDGNYEQYF. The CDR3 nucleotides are TGCGCCAGCAGCCAGGGGGACGGGAACTACGAGCAGTACTTC.

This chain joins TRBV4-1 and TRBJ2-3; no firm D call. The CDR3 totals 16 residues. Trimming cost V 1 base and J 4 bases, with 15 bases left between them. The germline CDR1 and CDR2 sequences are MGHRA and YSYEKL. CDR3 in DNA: TGCGCCAGCAGCCAAGGAGTAGGAGAAATCCCAGATACGCAGTATTTT. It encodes CASSQGVGEIPDTQYF.

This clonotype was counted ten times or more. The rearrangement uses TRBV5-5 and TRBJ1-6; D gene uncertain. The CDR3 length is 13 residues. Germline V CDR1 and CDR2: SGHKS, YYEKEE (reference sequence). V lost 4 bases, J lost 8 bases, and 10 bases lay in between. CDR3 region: CASSLSTDSPLHF. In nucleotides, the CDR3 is TGTGCCAGCAGCCTATCAACGGATTCACCCCTCCACTTT. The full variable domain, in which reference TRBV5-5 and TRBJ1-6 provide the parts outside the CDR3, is DAGVTQSPTHLIKTRGQQVTLRCSPISGHKSVSWYQQVLGQGPQFIFQYYEKEERGRGNFPDRFSARQFPNYSSELNVNALLLGDSALYLCASSLSTDSPLHFGNGTRLTVT.